The sequence of this T cell receptor beta chain was determined in a study of blood T cell repertoires in COVID-19. Libraries were prepared by immunoSEQ multiplex PCR; TCRdb keeps only in-frame clonotypes and omits some of them. The table has under 300,000 clones, 75% to 95% seen once. This CDR3 contains 16 residues. This clonotype was obtained from a woman under 30 who had recovered from COVID-19. This sequence joins TRBV21-1 and TRBJ1-1; the table's D call TRBD1 went unverified against the DNA. TRBV21-1 corresponds to a pseudogene. The sequenced material came from PBMCs or T cells enriched from blood (not recorded which). The CDR3 reads CASSNLQDQGFTEAFF. CDR3 DNA sequence: TGTGCCAGCAGCAACCTCCAAGACCAGGGTTTCACTGAAGCTTTCTTT.